The T cell receptor beta chain described here comes from a study of T cell changes during pregnancy in multiple sclerosis. Germline lookup yields CDR1 GTSNPN and CDR2 SVGIG (reference sequence). Trimming took off 0 bases at V and 1 base at J, with 3 bases between the two ends. The CDR3 covers 12 residues. Only in-frame clones appear in the TCRdb table, and some are missing; sequencing was by immunoSEQ multiplex PCR. Of about 110,000 clones listed, under 95% are singletons. The source material was peripheral blood, sampled in the third trimester of pregnancy. The chain recombines TRBV30 with TRBJ1-1; no definite D call. This receptor was taken from a female donor in good health, enrolled as a control in a pregnancy study. The CDR3 DNA sequence: TGTGCCTGGAGTGTGCGGAACACTGAAGCTTTCTTT. Translated, it gives CAWSVRNTEAFF.